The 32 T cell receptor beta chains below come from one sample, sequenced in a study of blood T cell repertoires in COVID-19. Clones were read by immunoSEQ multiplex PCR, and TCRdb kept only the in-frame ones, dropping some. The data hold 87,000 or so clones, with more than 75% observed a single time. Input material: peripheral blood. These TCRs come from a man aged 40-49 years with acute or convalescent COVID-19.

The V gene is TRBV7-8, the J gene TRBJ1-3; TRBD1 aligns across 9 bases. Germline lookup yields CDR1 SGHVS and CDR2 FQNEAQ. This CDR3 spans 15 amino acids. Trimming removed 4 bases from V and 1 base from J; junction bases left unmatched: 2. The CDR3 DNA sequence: TGTGCCAGCAGCTGGGGACAGGGTTCTGGAAACACCATATATTTT. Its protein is CASSWGQGSGNTIYF.

CDR3 protein: CASSFPAGNYGYTF. The CDR3 region has the DNA TGTGCCAGCAGCTTCCCGGCAGGGAACTATGGCTACACCTTC. The J gene is TRBJ1-2, the V gene TRBV7-9, with a weak D call TRBD1 (5 bases). Germline assignment: CDR1 SEHNR and CDR2 FQNEAQ (reference sequence). This CDR3 is built from 14 residues. The ends were cut back, 3 bases at V and 2 bases at J, with 10 bases in the middle.

In DNA, the CDR3 is TGTGCCAGTAGTACAGCTCGACTAGCGGGAGATCACAATGAGCAGTTCTTC. This gives the protein CASSTARLAGDHNEQFF. The V gene is TRBV19, the J gene TRBJ2-1, with TRBD2 identical over 12 bases. The V segment lost 4 bases and the J segment 5 bases; nucleotides outside the gene matches: 9. Germline assignment: CDR1 LNHDA and CDR2 SQIVND (reference sequence). The CDR3 length is 17 residues.

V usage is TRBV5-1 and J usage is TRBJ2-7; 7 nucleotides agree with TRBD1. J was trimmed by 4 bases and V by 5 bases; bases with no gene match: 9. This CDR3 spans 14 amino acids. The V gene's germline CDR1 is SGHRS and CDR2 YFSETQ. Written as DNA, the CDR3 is TGCGCCAGCAGACGAGGGGGCGGAACTTACGAGCAGTACTTC. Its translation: CASRRGGGTYEQYF.

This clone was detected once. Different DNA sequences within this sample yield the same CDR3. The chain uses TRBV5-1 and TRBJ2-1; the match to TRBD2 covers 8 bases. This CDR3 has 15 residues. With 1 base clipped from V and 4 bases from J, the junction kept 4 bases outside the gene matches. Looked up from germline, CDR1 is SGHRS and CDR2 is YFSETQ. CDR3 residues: CASSLPGGDYNEQFF. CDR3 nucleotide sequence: TGCGCCAGCAGCTTGCCGGGAGGGGATTACAATGAGCAGTTCTTC.

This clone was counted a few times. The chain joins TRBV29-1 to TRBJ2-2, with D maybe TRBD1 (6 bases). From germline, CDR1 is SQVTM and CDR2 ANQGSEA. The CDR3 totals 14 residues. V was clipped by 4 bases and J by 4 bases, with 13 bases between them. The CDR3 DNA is TGCAGCGTTGCCGACAGGTCTTCCACCGGGGAGCTGTTTTTT. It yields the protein CSVADRSSTGELFF.

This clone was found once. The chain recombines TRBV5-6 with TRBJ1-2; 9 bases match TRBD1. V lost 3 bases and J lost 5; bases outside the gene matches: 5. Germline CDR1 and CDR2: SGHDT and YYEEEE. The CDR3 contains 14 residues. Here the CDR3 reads CASSSWGTGYGYTF. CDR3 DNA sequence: TGTGCCAGCAGCTCCTGGGGGACAGGGTATGGCTACACCTTC.

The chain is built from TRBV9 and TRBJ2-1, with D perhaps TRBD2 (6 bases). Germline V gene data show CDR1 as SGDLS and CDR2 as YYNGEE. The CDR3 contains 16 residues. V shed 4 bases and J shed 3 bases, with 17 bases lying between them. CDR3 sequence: CASSPPLGEDYNEQFF. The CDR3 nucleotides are TGTGCCAGCAGCCCCCCCTTGGGGGAGGACTACAATGAGCAGTTCTTC.

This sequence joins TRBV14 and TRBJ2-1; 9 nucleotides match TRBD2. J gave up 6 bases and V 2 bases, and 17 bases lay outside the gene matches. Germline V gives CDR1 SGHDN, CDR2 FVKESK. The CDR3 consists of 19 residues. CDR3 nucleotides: TGTGCCAGCAGCCAAATACGCGGGGGGGCCTTTTGGGACATCAATGAGCAGTTCTTC. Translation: CASSQIRGGAFWDINEQFF.

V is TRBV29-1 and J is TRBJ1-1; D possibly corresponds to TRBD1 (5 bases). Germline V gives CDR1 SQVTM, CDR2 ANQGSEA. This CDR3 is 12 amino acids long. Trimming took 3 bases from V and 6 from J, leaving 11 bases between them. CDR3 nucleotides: TGCAGCGTTGATGGGGCTAACCCTGAAGCTTTCTTT. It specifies CSVDGANPEAFF.

The CDR3 DNA reads as TGTGCCAGCAGCCGGGGACAGGGTGGGAGTGAGCAGTTCTTC. Its protein is CASSRGQGGSEQFF. The chain combines TRBV5-4 with TRBJ2-1; the match to TRBD1 covers 9 bases. CDR3 length: 14 residues. CDR1 is SGHNT, CDR2 YYREEE, per germline (reference sequence). V shed 4 bases, J shed 9 bases, and the junction held 8 bases outside the gene matches.

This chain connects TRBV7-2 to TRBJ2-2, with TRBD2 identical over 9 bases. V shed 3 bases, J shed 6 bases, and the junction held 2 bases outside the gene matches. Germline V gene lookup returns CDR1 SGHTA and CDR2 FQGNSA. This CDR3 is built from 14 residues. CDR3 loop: CASSFSGGAGELFF. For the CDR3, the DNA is TGTGCCAGCAGCTTTAGCGGGGGCGCCGGGGAGCTGTTTTTT.

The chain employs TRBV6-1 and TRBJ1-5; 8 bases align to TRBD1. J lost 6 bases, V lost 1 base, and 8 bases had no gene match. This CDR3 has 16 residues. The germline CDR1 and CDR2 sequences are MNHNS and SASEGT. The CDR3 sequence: CASSEGGPGGVQPQHF. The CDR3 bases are TGTGCCAGCAGTGAAGGGGGTCCAGGGGGCGTTCAGCCCCAGCATTTT.

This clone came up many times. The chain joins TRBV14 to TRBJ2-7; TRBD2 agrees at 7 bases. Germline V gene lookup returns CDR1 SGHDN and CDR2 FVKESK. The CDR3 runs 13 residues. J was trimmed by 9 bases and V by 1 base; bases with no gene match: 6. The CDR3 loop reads CASSQVSTGGQYF. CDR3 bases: TGTGCCAGCAGCCAAGTCTCTACGGGAGGGCAGTACTTC.

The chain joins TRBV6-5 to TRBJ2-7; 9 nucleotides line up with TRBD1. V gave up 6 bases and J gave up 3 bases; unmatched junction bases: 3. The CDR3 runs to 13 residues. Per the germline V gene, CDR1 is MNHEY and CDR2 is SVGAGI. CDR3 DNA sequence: TGTGCCAGCAGCACGGACAGGGGCTACGAGCAGTACTTC. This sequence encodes CASSTDRGYEQYF.

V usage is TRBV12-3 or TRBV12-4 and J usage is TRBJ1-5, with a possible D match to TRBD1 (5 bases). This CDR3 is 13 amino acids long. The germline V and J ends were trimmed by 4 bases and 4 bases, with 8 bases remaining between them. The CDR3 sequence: CASSSQGNQPQHF. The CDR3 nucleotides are TGTGCCAGCAGTTCCCAGGGAAATCAGCCCCAGCATTTT.

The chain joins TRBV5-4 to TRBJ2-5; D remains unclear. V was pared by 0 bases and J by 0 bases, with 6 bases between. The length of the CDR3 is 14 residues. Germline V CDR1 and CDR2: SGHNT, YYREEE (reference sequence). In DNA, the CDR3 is TGTGCCAGCAGCTTGGTCAGGAACCAAGAGACCCAGTACTTC. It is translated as CASSLVRNQETQYF.

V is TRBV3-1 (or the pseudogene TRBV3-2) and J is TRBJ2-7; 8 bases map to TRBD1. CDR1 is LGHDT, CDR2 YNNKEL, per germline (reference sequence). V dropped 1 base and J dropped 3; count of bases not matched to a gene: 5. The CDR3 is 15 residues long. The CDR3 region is CASSQGDRGSYEQYF. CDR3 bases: TGTGCCAGCAGCCAAGGTGACAGGGGCAGCTACGAGCAGTACTTC.

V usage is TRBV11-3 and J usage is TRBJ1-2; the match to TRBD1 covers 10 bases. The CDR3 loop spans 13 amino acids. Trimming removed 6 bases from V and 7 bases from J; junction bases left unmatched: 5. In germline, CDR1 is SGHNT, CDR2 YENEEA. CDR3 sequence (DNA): TGTGCCAGCAGTTGGACAGGGGGTTTTGGCTACACCTTC. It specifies CASSWTGGFGYTF.

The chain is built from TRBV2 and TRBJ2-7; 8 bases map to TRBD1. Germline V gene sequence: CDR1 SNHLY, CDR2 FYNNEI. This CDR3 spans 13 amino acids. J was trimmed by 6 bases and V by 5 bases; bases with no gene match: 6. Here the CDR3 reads CASSSDRGFEQYF. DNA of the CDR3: TGTGCCAGCAGTTCCGACAGGGGATTCGAGCAGTACTTC.

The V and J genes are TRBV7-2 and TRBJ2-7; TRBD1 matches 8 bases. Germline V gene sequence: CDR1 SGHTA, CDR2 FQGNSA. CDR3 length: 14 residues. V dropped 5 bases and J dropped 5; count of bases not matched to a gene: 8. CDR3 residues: CASSPWTGRNEQYF. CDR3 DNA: TGTGCCAGCAGCCCGTGGACAGGGAGGAACGAGCAGTACTTC.

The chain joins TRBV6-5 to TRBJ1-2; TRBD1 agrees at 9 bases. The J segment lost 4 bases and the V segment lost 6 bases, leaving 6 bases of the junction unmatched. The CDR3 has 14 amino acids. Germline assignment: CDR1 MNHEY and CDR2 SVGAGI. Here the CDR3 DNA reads TGTGCCAGCAGGCGACAGGGGGAACTCTATGGCTACACCTTC. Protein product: CASRRQGELYGYTF.

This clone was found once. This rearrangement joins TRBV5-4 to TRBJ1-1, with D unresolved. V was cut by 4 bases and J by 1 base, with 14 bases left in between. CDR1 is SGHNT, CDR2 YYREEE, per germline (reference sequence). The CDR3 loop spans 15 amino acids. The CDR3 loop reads CASSLDLLKNTEAFF. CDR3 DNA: TGTGCCAGCAGCCTGGACCTCCTAAAGAACACTGAAGCTTTCTTT.

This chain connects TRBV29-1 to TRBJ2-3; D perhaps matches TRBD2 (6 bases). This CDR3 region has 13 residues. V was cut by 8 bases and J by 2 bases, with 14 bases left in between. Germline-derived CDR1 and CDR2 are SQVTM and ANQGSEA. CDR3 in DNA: TGCAGCACTGGGGACTCGTCCACAGATACGCAGTATTTT. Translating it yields CSTGDSSTDTQYF.

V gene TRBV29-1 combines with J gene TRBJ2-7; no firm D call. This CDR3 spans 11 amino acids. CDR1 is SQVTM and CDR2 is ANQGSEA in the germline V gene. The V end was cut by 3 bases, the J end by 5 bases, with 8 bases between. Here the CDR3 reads CSVETTHEQYF. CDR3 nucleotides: TGCAGCGTTGAGACAACGCACGAGCAGTACTTC.

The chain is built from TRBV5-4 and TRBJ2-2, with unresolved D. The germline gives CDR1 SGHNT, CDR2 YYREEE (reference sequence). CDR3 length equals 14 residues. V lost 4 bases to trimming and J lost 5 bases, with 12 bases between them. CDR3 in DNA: TGTGCCAGCAGCCCGTTCGGTTGGACCGGGGAGCTGTTTTTT. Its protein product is CASSPFGWTGELFF.

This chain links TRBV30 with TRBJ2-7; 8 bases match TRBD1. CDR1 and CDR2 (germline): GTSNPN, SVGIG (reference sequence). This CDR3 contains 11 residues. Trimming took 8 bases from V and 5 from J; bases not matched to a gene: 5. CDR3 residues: CAAGQDHEQYF. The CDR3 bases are TGTGCCGCGGGACAGGACCACGAGCAGTACTTC. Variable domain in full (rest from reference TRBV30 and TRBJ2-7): SQTIHQWPATLVQPVGSPLSLECTVEGTSNPNLYWYRQAAGRGLQLLFYSVGIGQISSEVPQNLSASRPQDRQFILSSKKLLLSDSGFYLCAAGQDHEQYFGPGTRLTVT.

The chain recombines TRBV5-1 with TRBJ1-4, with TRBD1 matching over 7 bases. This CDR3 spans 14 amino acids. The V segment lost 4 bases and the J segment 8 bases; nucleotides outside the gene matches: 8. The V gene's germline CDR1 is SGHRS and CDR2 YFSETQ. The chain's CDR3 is CASSPTGPREKLFF. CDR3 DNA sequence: TGCGCCAGCAGCCCGACAGGGCCCAGAGAAAAACTGTTTTTT.

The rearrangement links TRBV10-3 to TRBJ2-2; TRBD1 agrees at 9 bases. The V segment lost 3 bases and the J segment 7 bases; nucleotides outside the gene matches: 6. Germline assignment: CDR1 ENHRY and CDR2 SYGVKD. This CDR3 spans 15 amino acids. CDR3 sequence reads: CAISERDRVIGELFF. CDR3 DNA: TGTGCCATCAGTGAACGGGACAGGGTTATCGGGGAGCTGTTTTTT.

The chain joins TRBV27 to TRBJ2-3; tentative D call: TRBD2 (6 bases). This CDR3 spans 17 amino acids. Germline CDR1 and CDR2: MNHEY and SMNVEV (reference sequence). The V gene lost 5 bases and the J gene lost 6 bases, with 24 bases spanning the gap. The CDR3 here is CASSPSGRRPSPDTQYF. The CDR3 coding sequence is TGTGCCAGCAGTCCAAGCGGGCGGAGGCCCTCCCCCGATACGCAGTATTTT.

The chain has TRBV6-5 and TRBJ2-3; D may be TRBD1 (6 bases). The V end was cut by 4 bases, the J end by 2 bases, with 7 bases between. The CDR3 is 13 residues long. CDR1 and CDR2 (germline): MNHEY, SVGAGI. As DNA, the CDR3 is TGTGCCAGCAGTTGGGACACCACAGATACGCAGTATTTT. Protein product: CASSWDTTDTQYF.

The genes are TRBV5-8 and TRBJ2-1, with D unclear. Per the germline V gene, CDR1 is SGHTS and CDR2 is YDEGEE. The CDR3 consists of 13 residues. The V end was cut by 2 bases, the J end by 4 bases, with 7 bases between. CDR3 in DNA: TGTGCCAGCAGCTTCAACTTGTACAATGAGCAGTTCTTC. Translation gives CASSFNLYNEQFF.